A single sample gave rise to the 14 T cell receptor beta chains below, sequenced in a study of T cell responses to AZD1222 COVID-19 vaccine. Clones were sequenced by immunoSEQ multiplex PCR, and TCRdb holds only the in-frame ones, with some missing. The data show 100,000 to 150,000 clones, approximately 84% seen once. The sample consisted of peripheral blood, taken on day 0 of AZD1222 vaccination. The receptors originated from an adult in good health.

The chain combines TRBV2 with TRBJ1-3, with D maybe TRBD1 (6 bases). The CDR3 runs to 14 residues. Germline CDR1 is SNHLY and CDR2 is FYNNEI. Trimming pared 3 bases from V and 3 bases from J, leaving 9 bases between. The CDR3 nucleotides read TGTGCCAGCAGTGACAGGGGAAATGGAAACACCATATATTTT. This encodes CASSDRGNGNTIYF.

This clone was picked up a small number of times. This CDR3 reads CASSFGLAGGASSYNEQFF. The CDR3, as DNA: TGCGCCAGCAGCTTCGGACTAGCGGGGGGCGCCAGCTCCTACAATGAGCAGTTCTTC. This rearrangement joins TRBV5-1 to TRBJ2-1, with 14 positions matching TRBD2. The CDR3 sequence is 19 residues long. Losses at the gene ends were 2 bases for V and 0 bases for J; bases not matched to a gene: 7. Germline CDR1 SGHRS, CDR2 YFSETQ.

This clone was detected only once. CDR3 loop: CASSSDRGRETQYF. CDR3 nucleotides: TGTGCCAGCAGCTCCGACAGGGGGCGTGAGACCCAGTACTTC. The chain carries TRBV7-2 and TRBJ2-5, with 10 bases matching TRBD1. The CDR3 runs to 14 residues. The V segment lost 4 bases and the J segment 5 bases; nucleotides outside the gene matches: 4. Germline CDR1 and CDR2: SGHTA and FQGNSA.

This clone was seen just once. The V gene is TRBV29-1, the J gene TRBJ2-1; 11 positions match TRBD2. This CDR3 region has 15 residues. The ends lost 4 bases at V and 6 bases at J; junction bases unmatched: 8. Germline V gene data show CDR1 as SQVTM and CDR2 as ANQGSEA. The CDR3 DNA reads TGCAGCGTTGTCCCACTAGCGGGAGCCTCCAATGAGCAGTTCTTC. It yields the protein CSVVPLAGASNEQFF.

The rearrangement uses TRBV28 and TRBJ2-3; 8 nucleotides agree with TRBD2. This CDR3 comprises 18 residues. J was trimmed by 0 bases and V by 5 bases; bases with no gene match: 13. Germline loops: CDR1 MDHEN, CDR2 SYDVKM. In DNA form, the CDR3 reads TGTGCCAGCAGTCGCGGGTTAGCGGGGATCCCTAGCACAGATACGCAGTATTTT. Amino acids: CASSRGLAGIPSTDTQYF.

The chain couples TRBV10-3 to TRBJ1-5; D is unresolved. This CDR3 is built from 13 residues. Trimming took off 7 bases at V and 2 bases at J, with 9 bases between the two ends. Germline assignment: CDR1 ENHRY and CDR2 SYGVKD. The CDR3 coding sequence is TGTGCCATCAACGCAGGCGGCAATCAGCCCCAGCATTTT. Amino acid sequence: CAINAGGNQPQHF.

The chain links TRBV6-5 to TRBJ2-7, with 11 bases lining up with TRBD1. Looked up from germline, CDR1 is MNHEY and CDR2 is SVGAGI. Trimming at V came to 7 bases and at J to 3 bases, leaving 2 bases not matched to a gene. The CDR3 is 13 residues long. The CDR3 DNA is TGTGCCAGCAAGGGGACAGGGGGCTACGAGCAGTACTTC. Encoded protein: CASKGTGGYEQYF.

The V and J genes are TRBV18 and TRBJ1-1; 7 bases match TRBD1. CDR1 and CDR2 (germline): KGHSH, LQKENI. The CDR3 extends over 15 amino acids. The V and J ends lost 3 bases and 7 bases, in that order; junction bases with no gene match: 11. The CDR3 region has the DNA TGTGCCAGCTCACCTCCGGGGACAGAACGTATTGAAGCTTTCTTT. Translated, it gives CASSPPGTERIEAFF.

The chain links TRBV28 to TRBJ2-5; TRBD1 might be the D (6 bases). CDR1 and CDR2 from the germline V gene are MDHEN and SYDVKM. This CDR3 comprises 14 residues. The V and J ends lost 5 bases and 2 bases respectively, with 12 bases between them. The CDR3 here is CASSPGHLQETQYF. DNA for the CDR3: TGTGCCAGCAGTCCGGGACACCTACAAGAGACCCAGTACTTC.

V usage is TRBV3-1 (or the pseudogene TRBV3-2) and J usage is TRBJ1-2; D is undetermined. Germline CDR1 is LGHDT and CDR2 is YNNKEL (reference sequence). The CDR3 is made up of 15 amino acids. Trimming left V 1 base short and J 2 bases short, with 11 bases between. The CDR3 coding sequence is TGTGCCAGCAGCCAAGCTGCGGGTTGGAACTATGGCTACACCTTC. Translation gives CASSQAAGWNYGYTF.

The chain carries TRBV7-5 and TRBJ1-3; the table names TRBD1, a call not compared with the DNA. TRBV7-5 is shown as a pseudogene. The CDR3 contains 17 residues. The CDR3 sequence: CVRSLAPGLGQGNTIYF. The CDR3 region has the DNA TGTGTCAGAAGCTTAGCCCCTGGGTTGGGACAGGGAAACACCATATATTTT.

V and J are TRBV5-1 and TRBJ2-3; tentatively, D is TRBD1 (6 bases). Trimming cost V 3 bases and J 0 bases, with 11 bases left between them. The CDR3 is 15 residues long. The germline gives CDR1 SGHRS, CDR2 YFSETQ. The DNA for the CDR3 is TGCGCCAGCAGCTCGGGACATACTAGCACAGATACGCAGTATTTT. It specifies CASSSGHTSTDTQYF.

The genes are TRBV28 and TRBJ1-1, with TRBD1 identical over 9 bases. Germline CDR1 is MDHEN and CDR2 is SYDVKM. The CDR3 is 14 residues long. V lost 6 bases, J lost 8 bases, and 10 bases stayed unmatched. CDR3: CASRVGGQGSEAFF. As DNA, the CDR3 is TGTGCCAGCAGAGTCGGAGGACAGGGGTCCGAAGCTTTCTTT.

This rearrangement joins TRBV6-2 or TRBV6-3 to TRBJ2-3; D may be TRBD2 (6 bases). Germline V CDR1 and CDR2: MNHEY, SVGEGT. The V gene lost 2 bases and the J gene lost 0 bases, with 15 bases spanning the gap. The CDR3 has 17 amino acids. CDR3 region: CASSYVWGGSSTDTQYF. CDR3 bases: TGTGCCAGCAGTTACGTGTGGGGAGGATCTAGCACAGATACGCAGTATTTT.